This T cell receptor beta chain emerged from a study of blood T cell repertoires in COVID-19 (dated by TCRdb to about 2020). About the study as a whole: Samples covering the acute and convalescent phases of COVID-19 were provided by collaborators in the United States, Italy and Spain. Samples were obtained from the ongoing ImmuneRACE study (first 160 participants) and from 1,254 subjects provided by 6 global collaborators. HLA class I and class II types, where available, came from metadata supplied by the sample provider rather than from assay-based typing. Deeply sampled blood TCRbeta repertoires from subjects exposed to, actively infected with, or recovered from COVID-19 were included in the dataset. The sample metadata nearly always contained a de-identified subject ID, COVID-19 status, age in years and sex. The repertoires were released in a freely available public database intended as a resource for research on the immune response to SARS-CoV-2. The material from the prospective study consisted of cDNA or gDNA derived from T cells, B-cell-depleted T cells, or PBMCs.

As regards this clone: Its specific antigen is unknown. No qualities accompany the bases; no much larger clone lies one base away.

V lost 6 bases and J lost 3 bases; the stretch between them is 3 bases long. The CDR3 numbers 11 residues from cysteine through phenylalanine. Of the read, only the CDR3 DNA is kept; its 33 bases are in frame from base 1. Per the germline V gene (reference sequence), MNHEY is the CDR1 and SMNVEV is the CDR2. The research as a whole found: The quantity of clinical and demographic metadata differed by source and by participant and was supplied without curation.

The collaborating institutions used their own protocols to collect whole blood in K2EDTA tubes. For TCRbeta analysis, collaborators shipped samples in one of three forms: frozen whole blood, isolated PBMCs, or DNA extracted from either of those sample types. The immunoSEQ Assay, a bias-controlled multiplex PCR, was used to amplify TCRbeta CDR3 regions from genomic DNA. Under the source paper's analysis protocol: Within the assay, amplification of reference gene primers was used to estimate how many nucleated cells each sample contained. To quantify the absolute abundance of each unique TCRbeta CDR3 rearrangement, sequence reads were collapsed and filtered. For each sample, productive Simpson clonality was calculated as the square root of Simpson's diversity index across productive rearrangements. Entries here come from immuneACCESS through TCRdb and include only in-frame sequences with V and J called. Some clones fail to appear in such tables; in the studies checked, an unresolved V gene covers under half of the shortfall, and the cause of the remainder is unknown. V, J and clone size are taken as reported in that table, and D and trimming were inferred from the DNA itself. This sample is represented by roughly 67,000 clones; around 84% of them were singletons. The ten largest make up around 4% of the sample.

The origin of this receptor is a man aged 50 to 59 with acute or convalescent COVID-19. The rearrangement combines TRBV27 with TRBJ2-1, with no reliable assignment of the D segment. Sequenced input: peripheral blood. The DNA sequence follows: TGTGCCAGCAGCCTCTACAATGAGCAGTTCTTC. Its protein product is CASSLYNEQFF.